This T cell receptor beta chain came from a study of breast tumors, draining lymph nodes, adjacent tissues listed by TCRdb under 2016. Turning to the overall study: In breast cancer patients, the study compared the TCR beta repertoires of tumor, adjacent nontumor tissue and axillary lymph nodes. In human breast cancer, the study set out to assess how tumor, surrounding tissue and draining lymph node repertoires relate to one another and whether T cells might be exchanged between them.

Sequencing instrument: Illumina HiSeq 2000. Multiplex PCR amplification was used to build the TCR beta chain libraries. High-throughput sequencing was used to analyze the amplified TCR beta chain products. The public reads were run again by TCRdb, first through fastp at Q25 and then through MiXCR, and only productive beta chains were kept. Merged by CDR3 protein, the rows form single entries marked with the most common genes and DNA. The sample table contains fewer than 200,000 distinct CDR3 sequences; only one count was recorded for roughly a third of them. The leading ten clones occupy 3.5% to 4.5% of the sample. For this clonotype: The target of this receptor is not known. The record has no base qualities; no much larger clone is one base away.

As encoded in the germline V gene (reference sequence), CDR1 is LNHDA while CDR2 is SQIVND. The CDR3 starts with the cysteine, ends with the phenylalanine, and has 14 residues. The retained sequence is limited to the CDR3, 42 bases, with the frame set at the first base. Trimming accounts for 7 bases at V and 8 bases at J, while the number of junction bases matched to no gene is 8. General study outcomes and caveats: In luminal-like breast cancer, tumor and nontumor tissue repertoires resembled each other significantly more than in basal-like breast cancer. T-cell repertoire diversity in tumors was found to be lower than in lymph nodes but higher than in nontumor tissue, and preferential V and J gene usage was observed. A scenario in which most tumor T cells derive from the lymph node and then expand within tumor tissue was judged to be consistent with the data. The conclusion that tumor T cells originate in lymph nodes was framed as consistent with a hypothesis rather than directly demonstrated.

The lymph node samples were taken from the axillary draining lymph nodes of breast cancer patients. The specimen was axillary lymph node tissue. This receptor chain uses TRBV19 and TRBJ1-4, with 9 bases aligning to TRBD1. The receptor was derived from a female donor with breast cancer. Some clones in this sample may be carry-over from other donors' samples. This receptor has the CDR3 CASNPPGQGEKLFF. The DNA reads TGTGCCAGTAACCCCCCGGGACAGGGAGAAAAACTGTTTTTT.